Sequencing of this TCR beta chain was carried out in a study of PD-1 blockade in mismatch repair-deficient tumors. Here immunoSEQ multiplex PCR was the method, and the copy in TCRdb shows in-frame clones only, minus some. The sample contains more than 8,000 clones, over 75% of which appear only once. Trimming removed 1 base at V and 9 bases at J, with 11 bases between. Per germline, CDR1 SGDLS and CDR2 YYNGEE. This CDR3 region has 14 residues. Time point described: roughly ten-day in vitro stimulation with candidate mutation-associated neoantigen peptide 1. As regards this clone: No antigen is known for it.

This TCR was sampled from an adult with mismatch repair-deficient cancer. This specimen was cells cultured in vitro, taken from a patient treated with pembrolizumab. V usage is TRBV9 and J usage is TRBJ1-6; D is unresolved. CDR3 DNA sequence: TGTGCCAGCAGCGTAACCCCCATAGGTTCACCCCTCCACTTT. Its translation is CASSVTPIGSPLHF.